This T cell receptor (beta chain) was recorded in a study of cytomegalovirus exposure and HLA in healthy donors. General study findings and limits: According to the study, 160 or so TCR beta chains were cytomegalovirus-associated. In a later analysis, common viral pathogens appeared linked to several of the most significant clusters.

Points on this clone: Its antigen is undetermined.

The study ran its PCR with 60 Vbeta and 13 Jbeta primers. As handled by the study authors: An analysis that came later counted 80 million or so unique TCR beta chains, approximately 10 million shared. Assay used: immunoSEQ multiplex PCR; TCRdb lists only in-frame clones, some missing. V, J and clone size reflect that table, while D and trimming were determined from the DNA. The profile covers some 180,000 clones, with approximately 84% appearing a single time and over 0.2% taken by the ten largest. Per the germline V gene, CDR1 is SGHVS and CDR2 is FQNEAQ. Trimming removed 5 bases at V and 0 bases at J, with 19 bases between. This CDR3 is built from 17 residues.

The sequenced material came from PBMCs. The rearrangement links TRBV7-8 to TRBJ1-1; D might be TRBD1 (6 bases). This receptor was taken from a girl under three years old in good health and CMV-seronegative. The CDR3 spells CASSRTGTTFLNTEAFF. Written as DNA, the CDR3 is TGTGCCAGCAGCCGTACAGGGACGACTTTTTTGAACACTGAAGCTTTCTTT.